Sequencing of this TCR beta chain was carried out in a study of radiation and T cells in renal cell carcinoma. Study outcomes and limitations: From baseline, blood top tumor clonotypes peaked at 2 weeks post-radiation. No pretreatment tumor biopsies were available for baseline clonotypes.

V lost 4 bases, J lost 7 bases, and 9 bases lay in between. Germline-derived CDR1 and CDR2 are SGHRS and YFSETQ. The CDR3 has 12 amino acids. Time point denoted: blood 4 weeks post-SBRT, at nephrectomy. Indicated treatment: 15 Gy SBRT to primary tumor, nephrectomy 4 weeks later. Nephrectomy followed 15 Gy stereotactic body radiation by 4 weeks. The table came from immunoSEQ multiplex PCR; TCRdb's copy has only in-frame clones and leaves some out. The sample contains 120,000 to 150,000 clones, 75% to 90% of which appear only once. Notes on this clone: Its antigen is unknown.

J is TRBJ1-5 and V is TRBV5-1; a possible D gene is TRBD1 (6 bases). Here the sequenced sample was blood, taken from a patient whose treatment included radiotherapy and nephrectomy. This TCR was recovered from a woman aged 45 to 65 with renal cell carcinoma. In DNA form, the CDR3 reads TGCGCCAGCAGCCCGGACAGCCAGCCCCAGCATTTT. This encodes CASSPDSQPQHF. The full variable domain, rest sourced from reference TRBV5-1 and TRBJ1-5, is KAGVTQTPRYLIKTRGQQVTLSCSPISGHRSVSWYQQTPGQGLQFLFEYFSETQRNKGNFPGRFSGRQFSNSRSEMNVSTLELGDSALYLCASSPDSQPQHFGDGTRLSIL.